This T cell receptor (beta chain) is drawn from a study of blood T cell repertoires in COVID-19. Study-wide context: COVID-19 samples, acute and convalescent, were from the United States, Italy and Spain.

In the study's own analysis: Amplified reference gene primers provided the basis for estimating nucleated cell counts. TCRdb's table, derived via immunoSEQ multiplex PCR, lists solely in-frame clones and lacks some. V and J calls and clone size follow that table, whereas D and trimming were derived from the DNA. Of fewer than 250,000 clones listed, 84% are singletons. The germline V gene has CDR1 MDHEN and CDR2 SYDVKM. V lost 2 bases and J lost 4; bases outside the gene matches: 9. The CDR3 sequence is 16 residues long. Material: PBMCs or T cells enriched from blood (not recorded which). The clonotype was recovered from a woman in her 40s who had recovered from COVID-19. V usage is TRBV28 and J usage is TRBJ2-3; TRBD2 agrees at 7 bases. The CDR3 DNA reads as TGTGCCAGCAGTTTAGGAGGGAGGGCCTTTTCAGATACGCAGTATTTT. It encodes CASSLGGRAFSDTQYF.